Listed here is a single TCR beta chain. There is no known antigen for this receptor. Base-call qualities are not available, and no considerably larger clone is one nucleotide away. TCRbeta CDR3 regions were amplified from genomic DNA using the immunoSEQ Assay, a bias-controlled multiplex PCR. The study's own analysis went as follows. Nucleated cell counts per sample were estimated from amplification of reference gene primers within the assay. To quantify the absolute abundance of each unique TCRbeta CDR3 rearrangement, sequence reads were collapsed and filtered. For each sample, productive Simpson clonality was calculated as the square root of Simpson's diversity index across productive rearrangements. TCRdb took over this immuneACCESS table, retaining in-frame rearrangements with V and J assigned. Such tables are incomplete; in checked studies, under half of the missing clones stem from an unresolved V gene, and the remainder is unexplained. V and J calls and clone size are as listed in that table; D and trimming were resolved from the DNA. The sample table lists roughly 300,000 clones, more than 70% of them with a count of one. The top ten clonotypes cover about 6.8% of the sample.

The entry originates in a study of blood T cell repertoires in COVID-19 (dated by TCRdb to the early 2020s). Context from the whole study: The collaborator samples originated in the United States, Italy and Spain and spanned the acute and convalescent phases of COVID-19. The material from the prospective study consisted of cDNA or gDNA derived from T cells, B-cell-depleted T cells, or PBMCs. Deeply sampled blood TCRbeta repertoires from subjects exposed to, actively infected with, or recovered from COVID-19 were included in the dataset. The repertoires were made available in a free public database intended to serve as a resource for research on the immune response to SARS-CoV-2. Samples were obtained from the ongoing ImmuneRACE study (first 160 participants) and from about 1,300 subjects provided by 6 global collaborators. Nearly every sample came with metadata listing a de-identified subject ID, COVID-19 status, age in years and sex. HLA class I and class II types, where available, came from metadata supplied by the sample provider rather than from assay-based typing.

Another Seattle source contributed samples from volunteer blood donors who had recovered from COVID-19. Collaborating institutions collected whole blood in K2EDTA tubes following their own protocols. For TCRbeta analysis, collaborators shipped samples as frozen whole blood, isolated PBMCs, or DNA extracted from either of those sample types. The paper's findings and limits, for the study overall: How much clinical and demographic metadata was included differed by source and by participant, and the metadata was provided uncurated.

From the germline V gene, CDR1 is LGHNA and CDR2 is YNFKEQ. V loses 0 bases at its end and J loses 4 bases; junction bases beyond the gene matches: 19. The CDR3 measures 20 amino acids from cysteine to phenylalanine. Left in the record is the CDR3 DNA by itself, 60 bases read in frame from the first base. The chain is assembled from TRBV4-2 and TRBJ2-3; 7 junctional bases match TRBD2. Specimen: peripheral blood. This sequence originates from a man aged 18 to 29 who had recovered from COVID-19. The CDR3 is CASSQEIPSGSSPNSDTQYF. The sequence in DNA is TGTGCCAGCAGCCAAGAGATCCCTAGCGGAAGCAGCCCCAACTCAGATACGCAGTATTTT.